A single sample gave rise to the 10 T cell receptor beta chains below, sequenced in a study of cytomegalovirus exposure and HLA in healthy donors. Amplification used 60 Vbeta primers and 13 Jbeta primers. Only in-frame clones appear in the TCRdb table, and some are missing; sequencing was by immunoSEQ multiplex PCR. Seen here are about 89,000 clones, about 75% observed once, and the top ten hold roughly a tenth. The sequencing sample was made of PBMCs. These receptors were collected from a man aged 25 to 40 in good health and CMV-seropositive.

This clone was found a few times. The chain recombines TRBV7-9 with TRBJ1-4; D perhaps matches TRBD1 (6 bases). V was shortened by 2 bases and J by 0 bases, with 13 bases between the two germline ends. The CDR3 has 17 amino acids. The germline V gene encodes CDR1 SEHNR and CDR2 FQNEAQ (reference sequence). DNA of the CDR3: TGTGCCAGCAGCTTACGCGCAGGGGTGGCAACTAATGAAAAACTGTTTTTT. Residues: CASSLRAGVATNEKLFF.

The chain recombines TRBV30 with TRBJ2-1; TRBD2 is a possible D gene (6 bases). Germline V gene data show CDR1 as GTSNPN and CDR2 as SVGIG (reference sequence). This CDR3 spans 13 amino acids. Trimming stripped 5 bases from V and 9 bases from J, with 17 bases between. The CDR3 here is CAWGGFRDSEQFF. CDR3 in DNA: TGTGCCTGGGGCGGGTTCCGGGACTCTGAGCAGTTCTTC.

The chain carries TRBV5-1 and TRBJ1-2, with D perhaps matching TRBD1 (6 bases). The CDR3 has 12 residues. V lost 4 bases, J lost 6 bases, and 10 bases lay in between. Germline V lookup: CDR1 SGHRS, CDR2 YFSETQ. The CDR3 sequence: CASSVTGNGYTF. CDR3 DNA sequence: TGCGCCAGCAGCGTTACAGGGAATGGCTACACCTTC.

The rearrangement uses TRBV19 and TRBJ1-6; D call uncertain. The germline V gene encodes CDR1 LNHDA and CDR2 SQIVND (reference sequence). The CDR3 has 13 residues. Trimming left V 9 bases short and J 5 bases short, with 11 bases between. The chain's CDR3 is CASGVENNSPLHF. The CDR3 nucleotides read TGTGCCAGCGGGGTGGAAAATAATTCACCCCTCCACTTT.

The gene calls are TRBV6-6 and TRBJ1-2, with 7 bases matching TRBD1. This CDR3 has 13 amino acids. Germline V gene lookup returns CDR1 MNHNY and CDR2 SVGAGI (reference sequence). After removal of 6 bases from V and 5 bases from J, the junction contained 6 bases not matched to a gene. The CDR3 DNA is TGTGCCAGCAGCTTAACAGGGGATTATGGCTACACCTTC. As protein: CASSLTGDYGYTF.

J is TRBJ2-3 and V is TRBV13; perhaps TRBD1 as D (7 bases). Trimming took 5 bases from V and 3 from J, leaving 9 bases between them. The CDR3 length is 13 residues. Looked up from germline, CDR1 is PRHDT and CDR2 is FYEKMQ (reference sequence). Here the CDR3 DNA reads TGTGCCAGCAGCCCAGGGGGGACAGATACGCAGTATTTT. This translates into CASSPGGTDTQYF.

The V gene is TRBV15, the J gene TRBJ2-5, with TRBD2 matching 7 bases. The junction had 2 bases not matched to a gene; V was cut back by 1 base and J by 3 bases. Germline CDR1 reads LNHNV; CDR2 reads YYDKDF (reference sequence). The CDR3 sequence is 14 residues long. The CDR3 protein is CATSRGAGEETQYF. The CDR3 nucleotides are TGTGCCACCAGCAGAGGGGCGGGGGAAGAGACCCAGTACTTC.

As DNA, the CDR3 is TGTGCCAGCAGTGAAGCGCTAGGGGACAGGGGCCCTACTTGGTCCTACGAGCAGTACTTC. Translation: CASSEALGDRGPTWSYEQYF. The chain has TRBV6-1 and TRBJ2-7; 10 positions match TRBD1. V trimming: 0 bases; J trimming: 1 base; junction bases outside the gene matches: 15. The germline CDR1 and CDR2 sequences are MNHNS and SASEGT. This CDR3 spans 20 amino acids.

Here the CDR3 DNA reads TGTGCCATCAGTGACCCGGACAGAAACTATGGCTACACCTTC. It yields the protein CAISDPDRNYGYTF. This rearrangement joins TRBV10-3 to TRBJ1-2; TRBD1 is a possible D gene (6 bases). Per the germline V gene, CDR1 is ENHRY and CDR2 is SYGVKD. The CDR3 runs 14 residues. With 3 bases removed from V and 2 bases from J, the gap between germline ends came to 10 bases.

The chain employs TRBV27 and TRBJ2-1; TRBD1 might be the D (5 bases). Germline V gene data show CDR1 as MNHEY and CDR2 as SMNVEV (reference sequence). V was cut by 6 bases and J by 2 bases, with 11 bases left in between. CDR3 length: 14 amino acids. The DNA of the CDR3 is TGTGCCAGCAGCTTTAGGGGCACCTACAATGAGCAGTTCTTC. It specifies CASSFRGTYNEQFF.